The present entry profiles one T cell receptor (beta chain) with its context. Its antigen is unknown. The sample belongs to a study of CD4 T cells in relation to SARS-CoV-2 and coronaviruses. TCRdb keeps only in-frame clones here, not all; method: immunoSEQ multiplex PCR. The sample has tens of thousands of clones, over 75% seen once. The CDR3 contains 13 residues. Trimming took 5 bases from V and 2 from J; bases not matched to a gene: 3. Germline-derived CDR1 and CDR2 are LNHDA and SQIVND (reference sequence). Naive or memory CD4+ cells were cultured 1:1 with T cell-depleted PBMCs plus CEF. This chain links TRBV19 with TRBJ2-7, with 7 bases aligning to TRBD2. Sequenced: naive CD4+ T cells from PBMCs, cultured in vitro. Subset denoted: naive CD4+ T cells isolated by negative enrichment. The receptor was isolated from an adult with COVID-19. The CDR3 sequence is CASSLRGAYEQYF. CDR3 sequence (DNA): TGTGCCAGTAGTCTTCGGGGGGCCTACGAGCAGTACTTC. Full variable domain (remainder filled in from reference TRBV19 and TRBJ2-7): DGGITQSPKYLFRKEGQNVTLSCEQNLNHDAMYWYRQDPGQGLRLIYYSQIVNDFQKGDIAEGYSVSREKKESFPLTVTSAQKNPTAFYLCASSLRGAYEQYFGPGTRLTVT.